The T cell receptor beta chain described here comes from a study of T cell responses to AZD1222 COVID-19 vaccine. Whole-study results and caveats: Vaccine-associated CD4 TCRs spanned spike, dominant at 160-218 and 743-854. There were repertoire samples only from the period after the peak T cell response. Baseline testing showed seropositivity in only a handful of AZD1222 recipients. Clonal diversity may have been underestimated, and the donors were mostly white British, with more females than males.

CDR1 is SGDLS, CDR2 YYNGEE, per germline. The CDR3 is 14 amino acids. The V end lost 0 bases, the J end lost 4 bases, and 8 bases lay between the germline ends. Note on this clone: Its antigen is undetermined.

The protocol was immunoSEQ multiplex PCR, while the TCRdb copy is restricted to in-frame clones and leaves out a portion. The sample has under 250,000 clones, more than 85% seen once. This specimen consisted of peripheral blood, obtained on day 0 of MenACWY control vaccination. This chain uses TRBV9 with TRBJ1-3; possibly TRBD1 for D (5 bases). The sequence was collected from an adult in good health. The CDR3 is CASSVGPGGNTIYF. The CDR3 DNA reads TGTGCCAGCAGCGTAGGTCCAGGGGGAAACACCATATATTTT.